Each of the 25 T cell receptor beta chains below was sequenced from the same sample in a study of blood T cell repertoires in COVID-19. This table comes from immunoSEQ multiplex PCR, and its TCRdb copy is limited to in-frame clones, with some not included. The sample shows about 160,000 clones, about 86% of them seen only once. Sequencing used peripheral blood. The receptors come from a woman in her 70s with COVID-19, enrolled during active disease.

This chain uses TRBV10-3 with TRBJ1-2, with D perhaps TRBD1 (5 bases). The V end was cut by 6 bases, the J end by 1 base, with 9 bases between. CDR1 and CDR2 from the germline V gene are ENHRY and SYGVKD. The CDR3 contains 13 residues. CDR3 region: CAISIQDNYGYTF. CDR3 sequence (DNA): TGTGCCATCAGCATACAGGATAACTATGGCTACACCTTC.

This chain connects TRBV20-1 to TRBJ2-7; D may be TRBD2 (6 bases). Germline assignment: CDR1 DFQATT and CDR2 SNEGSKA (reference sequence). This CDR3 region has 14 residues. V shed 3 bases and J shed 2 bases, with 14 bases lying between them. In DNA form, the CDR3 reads TGCAGTGCTAGTATTCCCGGGGGTCCCTACGAGCAGTACTTC. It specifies CSASIPGGPYEQYF.

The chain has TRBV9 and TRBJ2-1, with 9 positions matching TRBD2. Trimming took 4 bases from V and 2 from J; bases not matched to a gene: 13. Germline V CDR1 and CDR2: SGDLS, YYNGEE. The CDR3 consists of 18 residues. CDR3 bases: TGTGCCAGCAGCCCCCGCCGCCGGGGCGGGGGGGCCTACAATGAGCAGTTCTTC. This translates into CASSPRRRGGGAYNEQFF.

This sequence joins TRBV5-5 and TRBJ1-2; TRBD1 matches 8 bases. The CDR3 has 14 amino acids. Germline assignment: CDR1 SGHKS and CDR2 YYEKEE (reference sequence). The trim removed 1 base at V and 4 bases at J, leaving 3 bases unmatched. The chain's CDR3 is CASSLQGAVYGYTF. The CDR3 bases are TGTGCCAGCAGCTTGCAGGGGGCGGTCTATGGCTACACCTTC. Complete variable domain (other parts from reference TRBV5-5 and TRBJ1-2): DAGVTQSPTHLIKTRGQQVTLRCSPISGHKSVSWYQQVLGQGPQFIFQYYEKEERGRGNFPDRFSARQFPNYSSELNVNALLLGDSALYLCASSLQGAVYGYTFGSGTRLTVV.

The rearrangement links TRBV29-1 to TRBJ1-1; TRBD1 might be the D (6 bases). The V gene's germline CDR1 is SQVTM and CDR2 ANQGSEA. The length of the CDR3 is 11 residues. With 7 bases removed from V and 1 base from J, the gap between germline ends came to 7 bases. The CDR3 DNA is TGCAGCGGGGGGCGGAACACTGAAGCTTTCTTT. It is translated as CSGGRNTEAFF.

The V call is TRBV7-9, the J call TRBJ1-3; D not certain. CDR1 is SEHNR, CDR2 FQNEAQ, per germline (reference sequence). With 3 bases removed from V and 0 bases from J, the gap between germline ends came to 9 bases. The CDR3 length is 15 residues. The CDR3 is CASSLFGYSGNTIYF. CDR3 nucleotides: TGTGCCAGCAGCTTGTTCGGGTACTCTGGAAACACCATATATTTT.

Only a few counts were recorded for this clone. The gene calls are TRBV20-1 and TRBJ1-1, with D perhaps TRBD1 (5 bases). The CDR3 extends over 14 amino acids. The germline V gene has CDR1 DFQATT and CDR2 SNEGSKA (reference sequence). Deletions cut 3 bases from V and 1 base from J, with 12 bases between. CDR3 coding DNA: TGCAGTGCTAGTTACCAGGGTCGGAACACTGAAGCTTTCTTT. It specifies CSASYQGRNTEAFF.

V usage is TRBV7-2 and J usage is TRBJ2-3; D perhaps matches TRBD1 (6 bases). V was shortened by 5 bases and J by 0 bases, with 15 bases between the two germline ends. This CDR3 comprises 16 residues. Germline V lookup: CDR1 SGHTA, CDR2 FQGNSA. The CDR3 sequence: CASSPRTAISTDTQYF. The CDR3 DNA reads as TGTGCCAGCAGCCCCCGGACAGCAATAAGCACAGATACGCAGTATTTT. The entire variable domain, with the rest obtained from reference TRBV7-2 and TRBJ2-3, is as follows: GAGVSQSPSNKVTEKGKDVELRCDPISGHTALYWYRQSLGQGLEFLIYFQGNSAPDKSGLPSDRFSAERTGGSVSTLTIQRTQQEDSAVYLCASSPRTAISTDTQYFGPGTRLTVL.

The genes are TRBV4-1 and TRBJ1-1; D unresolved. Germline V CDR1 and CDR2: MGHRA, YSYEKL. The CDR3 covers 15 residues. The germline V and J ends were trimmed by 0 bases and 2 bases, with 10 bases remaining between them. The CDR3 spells CASSQDRIINTEAFF. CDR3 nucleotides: TGCGCCAGCAGCCAAGACAGGATTATCAACACTGAAGCTTTCTTT.

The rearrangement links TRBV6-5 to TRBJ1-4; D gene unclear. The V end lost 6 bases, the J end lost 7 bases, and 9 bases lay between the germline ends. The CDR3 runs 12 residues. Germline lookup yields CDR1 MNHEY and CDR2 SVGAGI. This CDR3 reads CASSRAGEKLFF. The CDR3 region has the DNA TGTGCCAGCAGCCGAGCCGGTGAAAAACTGTTTTTT.

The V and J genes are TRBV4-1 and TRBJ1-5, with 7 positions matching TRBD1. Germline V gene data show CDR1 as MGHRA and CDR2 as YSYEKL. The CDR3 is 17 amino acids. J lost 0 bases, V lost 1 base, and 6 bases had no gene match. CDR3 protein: CASSQGQGGLSNQPQHF. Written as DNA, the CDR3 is TGCGCCAGCAGCCAAGGGCAGGGGGGACTTAGCAATCAGCCCCAGCATTTT.

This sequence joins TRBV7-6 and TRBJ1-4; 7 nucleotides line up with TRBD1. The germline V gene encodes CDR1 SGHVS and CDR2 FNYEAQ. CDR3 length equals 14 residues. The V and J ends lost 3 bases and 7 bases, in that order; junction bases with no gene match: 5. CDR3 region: CASSFRDRGEKLFF. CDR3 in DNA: TGTGCCAGCAGCTTCCGGGACAGAGGTGAAAAACTGTTTTTT.

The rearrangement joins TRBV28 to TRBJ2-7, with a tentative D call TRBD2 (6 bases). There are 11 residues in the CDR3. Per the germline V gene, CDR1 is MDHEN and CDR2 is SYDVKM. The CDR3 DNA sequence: TGTGGGACTAAGTCTTTCTACGAGCAGTACTTC. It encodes CGTKSFYEQYF.

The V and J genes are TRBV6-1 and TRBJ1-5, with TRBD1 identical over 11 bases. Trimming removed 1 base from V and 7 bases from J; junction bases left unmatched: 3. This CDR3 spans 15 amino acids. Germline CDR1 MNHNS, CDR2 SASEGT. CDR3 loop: CASSEGTGGRQPQHF. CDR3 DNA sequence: TGTGCCAGCAGTGAAGGGACAGGGGGCAGGCAGCCCCAGCATTTT.

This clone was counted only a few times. CDR3 sequence (DNA): TGCGCCAGCAGCTTGGGTCGGAGGGGGCTGGGCTACGAGCAGTACTTC. It translates to CASSLGRRGLGYEQYF. V gene TRBV5-1 combines with J gene TRBJ2-7, with D perhaps matching TRBD1 (7 bases). Per germline, CDR1 SGHRS and CDR2 YFSETQ. The V gene lost 0 bases and the J gene lost 3 bases, with 16 bases spanning the gap. The CDR3 has 16 residues.

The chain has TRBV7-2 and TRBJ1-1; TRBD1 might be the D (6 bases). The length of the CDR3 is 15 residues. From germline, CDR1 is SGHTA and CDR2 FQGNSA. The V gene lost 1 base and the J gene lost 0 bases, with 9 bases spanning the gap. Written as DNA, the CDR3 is TGTGCCAGCAGCTTAGTAAACAGGGTGAACACTGAAGCTTTCTTT. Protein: CASSLVNRVNTEAFF. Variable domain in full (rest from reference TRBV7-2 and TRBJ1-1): GAGVSQSPSNKVTEKGKDVELRCDPISGHTALYWYRQSLGQGLEFLIYFQGNSAPDKSGLPSDRFSAERTGGSVSTLTIQRTQQEDSAVYLCASSLVNRVNTEAFFGQGTRLTVV.

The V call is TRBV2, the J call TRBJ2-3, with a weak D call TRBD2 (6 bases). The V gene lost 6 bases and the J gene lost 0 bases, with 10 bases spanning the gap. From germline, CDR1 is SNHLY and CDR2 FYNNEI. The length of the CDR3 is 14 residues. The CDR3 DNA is TGTGCCAGCAGCGCCGGGACTAGCACAGATACGCAGTATTTT. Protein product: CASSAGTSTDTQYF.

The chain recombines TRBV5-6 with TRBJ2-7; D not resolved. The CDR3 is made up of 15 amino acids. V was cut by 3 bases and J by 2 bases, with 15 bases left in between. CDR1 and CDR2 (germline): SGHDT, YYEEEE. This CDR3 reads CASSSSAGSPYEQYF. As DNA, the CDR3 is TGTGCCAGCAGCTCGTCGGCAGGTTCCCCCTACGAGCAGTACTTC.

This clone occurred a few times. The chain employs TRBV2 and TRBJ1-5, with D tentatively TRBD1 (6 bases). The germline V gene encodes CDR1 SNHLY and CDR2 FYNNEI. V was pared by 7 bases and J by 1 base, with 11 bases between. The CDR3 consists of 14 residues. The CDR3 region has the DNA TGTGCCAGCACCCTAGGACAGAGCAATCAGCCCCAGCATTTT. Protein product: CASTLGQSNQPQHF.

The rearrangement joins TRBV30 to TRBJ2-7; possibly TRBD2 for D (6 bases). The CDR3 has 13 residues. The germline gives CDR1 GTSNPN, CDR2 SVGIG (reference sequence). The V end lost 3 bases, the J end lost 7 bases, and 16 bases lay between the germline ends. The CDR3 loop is CAWRPPFGREQYF. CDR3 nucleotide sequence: TGTGCCTGGAGGCCCCCCTTTGGGAGGGAGCAGTACTTC.

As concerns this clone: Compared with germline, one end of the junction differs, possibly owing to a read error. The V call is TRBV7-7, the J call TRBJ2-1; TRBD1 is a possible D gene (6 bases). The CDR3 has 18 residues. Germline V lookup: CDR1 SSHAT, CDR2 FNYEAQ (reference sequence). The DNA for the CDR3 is TGTGCTAGCAGCTTAGGGGGAATTCGGACACCCCTCCACAATGAGCAGTTCTTC. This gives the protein CASSLGGIRTPLHNEQFF.

The CDR3 here is CASSANRVGANVLTF. In DNA, the CDR3 is TGTGCCAGCAGCGCAAACAGGGTCGGGGCCAACGTCCTGACTTTC. The rearrangement links TRBV3-1 (or the pseudogene TRBV3-2) to TRBJ2-6; D is possibly TRBD1 (6 bases). The CDR3 loop spans 15 amino acids. The germline CDR1 and CDR2 sequences are LGHDT and YNNKEL (reference sequence). V lost 5 bases to trimming and J lost 4 bases, with 12 bases between them.

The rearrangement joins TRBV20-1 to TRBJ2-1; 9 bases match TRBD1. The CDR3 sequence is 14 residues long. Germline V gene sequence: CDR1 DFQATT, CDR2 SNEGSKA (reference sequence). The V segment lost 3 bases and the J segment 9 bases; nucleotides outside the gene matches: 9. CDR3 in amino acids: CSASSPGTGSEQFF. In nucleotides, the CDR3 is TGCAGTGCTAGTAGCCCTGGGACAGGGAGTGAGCAGTTCTTC.

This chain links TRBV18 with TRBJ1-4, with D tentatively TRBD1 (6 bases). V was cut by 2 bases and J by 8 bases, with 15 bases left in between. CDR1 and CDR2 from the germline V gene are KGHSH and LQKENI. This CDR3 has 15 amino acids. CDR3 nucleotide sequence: TGTGCCAGCTCACCAGGTGGCAGGGGTAGGGAAAAACTGTTTTTT. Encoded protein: CASSPGGRGREKLFF.

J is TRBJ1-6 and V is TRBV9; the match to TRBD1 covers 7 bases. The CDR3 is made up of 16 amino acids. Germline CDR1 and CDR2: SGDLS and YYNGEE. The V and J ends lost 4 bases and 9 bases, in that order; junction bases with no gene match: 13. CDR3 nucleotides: TGTGCCAGCAGCTCGCGGACAGGTATAGGGGGTTCACCCCTCCACTTT. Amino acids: CASSSRTGIGGSPLHF.